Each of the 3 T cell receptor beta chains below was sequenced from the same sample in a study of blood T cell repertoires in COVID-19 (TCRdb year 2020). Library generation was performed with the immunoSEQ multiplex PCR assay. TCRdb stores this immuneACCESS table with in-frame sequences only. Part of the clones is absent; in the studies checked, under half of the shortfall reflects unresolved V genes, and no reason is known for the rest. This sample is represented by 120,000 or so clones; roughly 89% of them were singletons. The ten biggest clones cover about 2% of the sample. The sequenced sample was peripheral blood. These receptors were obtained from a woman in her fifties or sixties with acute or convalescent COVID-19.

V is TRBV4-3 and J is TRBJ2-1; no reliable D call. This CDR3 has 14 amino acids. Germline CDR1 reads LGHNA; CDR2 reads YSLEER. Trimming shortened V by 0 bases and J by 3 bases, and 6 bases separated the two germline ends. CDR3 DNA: TGCGCCAGCAGCCAAGAATCCAGCTACAATGAGCAGTTCTTC. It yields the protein CASSQESSYNEQFF.

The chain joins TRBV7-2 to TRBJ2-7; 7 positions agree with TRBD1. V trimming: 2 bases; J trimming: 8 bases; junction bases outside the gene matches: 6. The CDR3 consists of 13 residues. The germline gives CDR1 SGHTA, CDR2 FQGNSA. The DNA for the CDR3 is TGTGCCAGCAGCTTATCGGACAGGCGTCAGCAGTACTTC. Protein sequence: CASSLSDRRQQYF. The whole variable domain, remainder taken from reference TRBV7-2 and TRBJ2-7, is GAGVSQSPSNKVTEKGKDVELRCDPISGHTALYWYRQSLGQGLEFLIYFQGNSAPDKSGLPSDRFSAERTGGSVSTLTIQRTQQEDSAVYLCASSLSDRRQQYFGPGTRLTVT.

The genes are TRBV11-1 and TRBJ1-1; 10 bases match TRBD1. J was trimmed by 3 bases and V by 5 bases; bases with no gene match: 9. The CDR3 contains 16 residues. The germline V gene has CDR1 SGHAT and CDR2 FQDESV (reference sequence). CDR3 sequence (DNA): TGTGCCAGCAGCCCACGGGACAGGGGTTCCGACACTGAAGCTTTCTTT. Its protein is CASSPRDRGSDTEAFF.